This entry describes one T cell receptor beta chain. This clonotype was seen more than once but under ten times. It lacks a known antigen. Qualities for individual bases were not recorded, and no much larger clone is one base off. Amplification of TCR beta CDR3 regions was carried out from RNA transcripts. The TCR CDR3 was subjected to a first round of RT-PCR using the HTBI primer set and the Qiagen OneStep RT-PCR kit. Libraries were constructed in a second round of multiplex PCR, after which size selection and purification were performed. The libraries were sequenced on an Illumina HiSeq2000 using paired-end 100 bp reads. The original pipeline was this. SOAPnuke was used to process the raw data, removing reads that contained adapters or uncalled bases, had a mean Phred below 15, or lacked an exact match to the constant primer or identifier. High-quality paired reads were merged with COPE v1.2.5, and unique nucleotide sequences were defined as clonotypes. Clonotypes were aligned to IMGT TRBV, TRBD and TRBJ reference segments using MiTCR v1.1. The analysis was restricted to V-J combinations with a frequency above 0.0001, which together covered roughly 99% of the repertoires. The TCS score was defined as the ratio of F50 (clonal expansion) to E x V (chaos), calculated using BLOSUM62-based TCRdist between CDR3 peptides within each V-J. Welch's t-statistics and random forest reduced roughly 530 V-J features to 13, which were used in a naive Bayes classifier (R e1071). The similarity between thyroid and blood repertoires was quantified using the Morisita-Horn index. The public reads were run again by TCRdb, first through fastp at Q25 and then through MiXCR, and only productive beta chains were kept. A single entry per CDR3 protein holds the most common genes and DNA from its merged rows. TCRdb, not the authors, supplied the V and J calls. This sample holds 650,000 to 800,000 distinct CDR3 sequences; 40% to 55% were observed only once. The ten biggest clones cover about 7% of the sample.

The entry originates in a study of T cells in Graves' hyperthyroidism and ophthalmopathy (dated by TCRdb to the late 2010s). Broadly, across the study: A discovery cohort of around 100 patients, roughly 45 with Graves' ophthalmopathy and about 58 with stable Graves' hyperthyroidism, was used to find distinguishing TCR V-J signatures. Prospective prediction of ophthalmopathy was tested in an independent validation cohort of some 19 hyperthyroidism patients and 15 to 17 patients who later progressed to ophthalmopathy. The 100 discovery patients were divided at random into training and test sets in a 7:3 ratio. In addition, the study compared T-cell repertoires in thyroid tissue and in blood from roughly 6 Graves' hyperthyroidism patients. Following sampling, methimazole starting at 30 mg daily was given to hyperthyroidism patients, and high-dose intravenous methylprednisolone was given to ophthalmopathy patients. According to the paper, TCR Vbeta CDR3 sequencing was carried out on some 140 peripheral blood samples, which came from some 41 ophthalmopathy, under 85 hyperthyroidism and about 17 progressor patients.

Exclusion was applied to patients with uncontrolled infections, other autoimmune diseases, pregnancy or lactation. Diagnoses were based on clinical symptoms, serum thyroxine and TRAb, thyroid ultrasound and orbital computed tomography. Total RNA was extracted using Trizol reagent, and RNA quality was assessed on an Agilent 2100 Bioanalyzer. The CDR3 goes from the cysteine to the phenylalanine over 11 residues. The read is trimmed to its CDR3 DNA, 33 bases read in frame from base 1. CDR1 LNHDA and CDR2 SQIVND are derived from the germline V gene (reference sequence). The study at large found these results: Most expanded thyroid clonotypes (frequency above 0.001) were also detected in blood, a finding suggesting that blood repertoires may reflect thyroid immune responses. Ophthalmopathy was separated from stable hyperthyroidism by a 13 V-J signature model, with around 90% sensitivity and 81% to 83% specificity obtained in cross-validation and 80%/75% obtained in testing. In validation, the model predicted progression to ophthalmopathy a median of 6.5 months before onset, with approximately 71% sensitivity and 72.22% specificity. Sample size was not statistically predetermined, and blinding of investigators to group allocation was not performed.

The sequence came from an adult man with Graves' disease, either hyperthyroidism or ophthalmopathy (not recorded which). Material: peripheral blood or thyroid tissue (not recorded which). This sequence uses TRBV19 and TRBJ1-2; a tentative D call is TRBD1 (5 bases match). The CDR3 reads as follows: CVRVGYYGYTF. The nucleotides read TGTGTCAGGGTGGGGTACTATGGCTACACCTTC. Full variable domain (CDR3 extended with the reference TRBV19 and TRBJ1-2 proteins): DGGITQSPKYLFRKEGQNVTLSCEQNLNHDAMYWYRQDPGQGLRLIYYSQIVNDFQKGDIAEGYSVSREKKESFPLTVTSAQKNPTAFYLCVRVGYYGYTFGSGTRLTVV.